The sequence of this TCR beta chain was determined in a study of cytomegalovirus exposure and HLA in healthy donors. The study ran its PCR with 60 Vbeta and 13 Jbeta primers. The table came from immunoSEQ multiplex PCR; TCRdb's copy has only in-frame clones and leaves some out. The sample records around 180,000 clones, 75% to 90% being singletons. With regard to this clone: The antigen remains undetermined.

The study's findings and limits: According to reports, the classifier identified cytomegalovirus status with high specificity and sensitivity.

From germline, CDR1 is SQVTM and CDR2 ANQGSEA. The CDR3 runs 13 residues. The J segment lost 7 bases and the V segment lost 5 bases, leaving 10 bases of the junction unmatched. The clonotype was recovered from a boy younger than 10 in good health and CMV-seronegative. The chain links TRBV29-1 to TRBJ1-1, with TRBD1 matching 7 bases. The sequenced sample was PBMCs. The CDR3 here is CSVPGQAASEAFF. The CDR3 DNA is TGCAGCGTTCCCGGACAGGCCGCAAGTGAAGCTTTCTTT.